This TCR beta chain derives from a study of long-term antiretroviral therapy in people with HIV. This CDR3 is 13 amino acids long. Trimming removed 3 bases at V and 3 bases at J, with 9 bases between. The germline CDR1 and CDR2 sequences are SGHKS and YYEKEE (reference sequence). Run at survey level, the immunoSEQ assay was version v3.0. Produced via immunoSEQ multiplex PCR; TCRdb's table is partial and in-frame only. Found here are 17,000 or so clones, roughly nine tenths of them singletons; the top ten hold around 10%. The J gene is TRBJ2-5, the V gene TRBV5-5; D may be TRBD1 (5 bases). The sequence derives from a man aged 55 to 69 with HIV. The material sequenced was unsorted PBMCs, taken 0.3 years after starting antiretroviral therapy. The CDR3 DNA is TGTGCCAGCAGCTCACCAGGGAAAGAGACCCAGTACTTC. Its translation: CASSSPGKETQYF.